This TCR beta chain was sequenced for a study of T and B cells in COVID-19 patients. Study information: Of around 20 active-infection patients, some 18 carried comorbidities linked to unfavorable COVID-19 outcome.

BIOMED2 TRB-A/B primer pools were used in multiplex TRB PCR. One entry per CDR3 protein, called by TCRdb with MiXCR from the multiplex PCR reads. The sample contains over 10,000 distinct CDR3 sequences, roughly 23% of which appear only once. Blood genomic DNA input for TRB amplification was roughly 220-500 ng. The CDR3 consists of 15 residues. Germline V gives CDR1 DFQATT, CDR2 SNEGSKA (reference sequence). V trimming: 1 base; J trimming: 6 bases; junction bases outside the gene matches: 9. The sample taken for sequencing was blood. The receptor was isolated from a human donor who had recovered from COVID-19. The chain uses TRBV20-1 and TRBJ2-1; 7 positions match TRBD2. CDR3: CSARVRLALLNEQFF. The DNA for the CDR3 is TGCAGTGCTAGAGTCCGACTAGCACTACTCAATGAGCAGTTCTTC.